Many counts were recorded for the clone carrying this T cell receptor (beta chain). The antigen is not known. The data originate from a study of neurological immune-mediated disorders. TCRdb fed the 5' RACE reads into MiXCR, producing one record per CDR3 protein. The sample holds 85,000 to 100,000 distinct CDR3 sequences, 3.5% seen once. Study findings and constraints: TCR-beta repertoires seemed private in all groups, with no expanded CDR3 amino acid sequences shared.

V lost 0 bases to trimming and J lost 3 bases, with 7 bases between them. The CDR3 is made up of 13 amino acids. Germline CDR1 reads SGHKS; CDR2 reads YYEKEE (reference sequence). The sample comprised PBMCs. The chain is built from TRBV5-5 and TRBJ2-7; D gene ambiguous. This clonotype was sampled from a woman aged 18-29 years with multiple sclerosis. This CDR3 is CASSLAHSYEQYF. The CDR3 DNA follows: TGTGCCAGCAGCTTGGCCCACAGCTACGAGCAGTACTTC. Using reference TRBV5-5 and TRBJ2-7 for the parts outside the CDR3, the full variable domain is DAGVTQSPTHLIKTRGQQVTLRCSPISGHKSVSWYQQVLGQGPQFIFQYYEKEERGRGNFPDRFSARQFPNYSSELNVNALLLGDSALYLCASSLAHSYEQYFGPGTRLTVT.